What follows are 28 T cell receptor beta chains derived from one specimen sequenced in a study of cytomegalovirus exposure and HLA in healthy donors. The PCR used 60 Vbeta and 13 Jbeta primers. The table came from immunoSEQ multiplex PCR; TCRdb's copy has only in-frame clones and leaves some out. The sample carries about 260,000 clones, under 80% recorded once. The sequenced material came from PBMCs. These receptors originate from a female donor in good health and CMV-seronegative.

The chain joins TRBV28 to TRBJ1-3; D remains ambiguous. CDR1 and CDR2 from the germline V gene are MDHEN and SYDVKM. There are 16 residues in the CDR3. V lost 3 bases, J lost 2 bases, and 14 bases lay in between. Written as DNA, the CDR3 is TGTGCCAGCAGTTTCATCTCCCAGAAAACTGGAAACACCATATATTTT. Translating gives CASSFISQKTGNTIYF.

The chain recombines TRBV5-6 with TRBJ1-5; 8 bases fit TRBD1. CDR1 and CDR2 (germline): SGHDT, YYEEEE. V shed 5 bases, J shed 7 bases, and the junction held 8 bases outside the gene matches. CDR3 length equals 14 residues. CDR3 residues: CASSSGQGWQPQHF. The CDR3 coding sequence is TGTGCCAGCAGTTCCGGACAGGGATGGCAGCCCCAGCATTTT. Based on the CDR3 plus reference TRBV5-6 and TRBJ1-5, the full variable domain is DAGVTQSPTHLIKTRGQQVTLRCSPKSGHDTVSWYQQALGQGPQFIFQYYEEEERQRGNFPDRFSGHQFPNYSSELNVNALLLGDSALYLCASSSGQGWQPQHFGDGTRLSIL.

The CDR3 DNA follows: TGTGCCAGCAGTAGACCGGGACTAGTGGAAGAGACCCAGTACTTC. It codes for CASSRPGLVEETQYF. The chain recombines TRBV6-5 with TRBJ2-5, with 8 bases identical to TRBD2. The CDR3 spans 15 residues. Germline V gives CDR1 MNHEY, CDR2 SVGAGI. Trimming at V came to 5 bases and at J to 3 bases, leaving 8 bases not matched to a gene.

The V and J genes are TRBV4-1 and TRBJ2-7; possible D gene TRBD2, 6 bases. Trimming cost V 4 bases and J 7 bases, with 17 bases left between them. Per the germline V gene, CDR1 is MGHRA and CDR2 is YSYEKL. This CDR3 spans 14 amino acids. CDR3 in DNA: TGCGCCAGCAGCCTAGCGGCGTGGGGTTCGGAGCAGTACTTC. Encoded protein: CASSLAAWGSEQYF.

This chain uses TRBV7-2 with TRBJ2-1; D possibly corresponds to TRBD1 (5 bases). Per germline, CDR1 SGHTA and CDR2 FQGNSA. V gave up 5 bases and J gave up 7 bases, with 18 bases separating them. The CDR3 totals 15 residues. The chain's CDR3 is CASSPRALARNEQFF. The DNA of the CDR3 is TGTGCCAGCAGCCCCAGGGCTCTGGCACGAAATGAGCAGTTCTTC.

The genes are TRBV9 and TRBJ1-1, with D unclear. Germline values: CDR1 SGDLS, CDR2 YYNGEE. The CDR3 is 16 amino acids. Trimming shortened V by 0 bases and J by 4 bases, and 16 bases separated the two germline ends. The DNA of the CDR3 is TGTGCCAGCAGCGTAGGAGCCCCACCTGTTTCCACTGAAGCTTTCTTT. It specifies CASSVGAPPVSTEAFF.

This clone was picked up a small number of times. The chain employs TRBV5-4 and TRBJ1-1; 8 bases align to TRBD1. The CDR3 is 13 amino acids. Unmatched junction bases numbered 0, after V lost 1 base and J lost 4 bases. Per the germline V gene, CDR1 is SGHNT and CDR2 is YYREEE (reference sequence). CDR3 in DNA: TGTGCCAGCAGCTTGACAGGGGGCACTGAAGCTTTCTTT. This gives the protein CASSLTGGTEAFF. Filled out from reference TRBV5-4 and TRBJ1-1, the complete variable domain reads ETGVTQSPTHLIKTRGQQVTLRCSSQSGHNTVSWYQQALGQGPQFIFQYYREEENGRGNFPPRFSGLQFPNYSSELNVNALELDDSALYLCASSLTGGTEAFFGQGTRLTVV.

This rearrangement joins TRBV7-2 to TRBJ2-2; possible D gene TRBD1, 6 bases. The germline V gene encodes CDR1 SGHTA and CDR2 FQGNSA. The CDR3 contains 22 residues. The V end was cut by 0 bases, the J end by 6 bases, with 32 bases between. The CDR3 sequence: CASSLAISLEQGRTPGAGELFF. CDR3 nucleotides: TGTGCCAGCAGCTTAGCAATTAGTTTGGAACAGGGTCGGACTCCCGGCGCCGGGGAGCTGTTTTTT.

The chain recombines TRBV23-1 with TRBJ2-3; D possibly corresponds to TRBD1 (6 bases). TRBV23-1 is an ORF; its function is uncertain. CDR3 length equals 15 residues. Trimming left V 3 bases short and J 8 bases short, with 18 bases between. CDR3 protein: CASSHPCRGWTTQYF. The CDR3 nucleotides are TGCGCCAGCAGTCACCCTTGCAGGGGTTGGACTACGCAGTATTTT.

Regarding this clone: A junction boundary mismatches the germline segment, possibly from a read error. CDR3 region: CSSSLGTGTEKLFF. The CDR3 DNA is TGTTCCAGCAGCTTAGGGACAGGGACCGAAAAACTGTTTTTT. The chain couples TRBV7-9 to TRBJ1-4, with 9 bases identical to TRBD1. Germline assignment: CDR1 SEHNR and CDR2 FQNEAQ (reference sequence). This CDR3 has 14 residues.

The chain is built from TRBV5-4 and TRBJ2-7; 9 bases agree with TRBD1. The V gene end was trimmed by 1 base and the J gene end by 3 bases; junction bases not matched to a gene: 5. This CDR3 has 15 amino acids. Germline V gene lookup returns CDR1 SGHNT and CDR2 YYREEE (reference sequence). The CDR3 sequence: CASSLRGQGNYEQYF. The CDR3, as DNA: TGTGCCAGCAGCTTGAGGGGACAGGGAAACTACGAGCAGTACTTC.

The CDR3 region is CASSQGLGYTF. The CDR3 DNA follows: TGTGCCAGCAGTCAGGGGTTGGGCTACACCTTC. J is TRBJ1-2 and V is TRBV6-6, with TRBD1 as a possible D gene (6 bases). The CDR3 runs to 11 residues. Looked up from germline, CDR1 is MNHNY and CDR2 is SVGAGI (reference sequence). Trimming removed 5 bases at V and 8 bases at J, with 9 bases between.

The chain links TRBV7-3 to TRBJ2-1, with 7 nucleotides matching TRBD2. Losses at the gene ends were 8 bases for V and 9 bases for J; bases not matched to a gene: 7. Germline V gene sequence: CDR1 SGHTA, CDR2 FQGTGA. The CDR3 is 12 residues long. The CDR3 sequence: CASGPGGSEQFF. The CDR3 region has the DNA TGTGCCAGCGGGCCCGGCGGGAGTGAGCAGTTCTTC.

The chain links TRBV7-2 to TRBJ2-1, with 14 bases aligning to TRBD2. CDR3 size: 16 residues. CDR1 is SGHTA and CDR2 is FQGNSA in the germline V gene. J gave up 7 bases and V 0 bases, and 2 bases lay outside the gene matches. CDR3 sequence: CASSLAGLAGVNEQFF. CDR3 bases: TGTGCCAGCAGCTTAGCGGGACTAGCGGGAGTAAATGAGCAGTTCTTC.

This clone was recorded only once. The chain is built from TRBV4-1 and TRBJ2-1; D is possibly TRBD2 (6 bases). V lost 2 bases and J lost 6, with 23 bases in between. This CDR3 spans 18 amino acids. Germline CDR1 MGHRA, CDR2 YSYEKL. CDR3 bases: TGCGCCAGCAGCCAAATCCGGGCGGGGAGTGGGGCCTGCAATGAGCAGTTCTTC. It codes for CASSQIRAGSGACNEQFF.

The chain joins TRBV4-1 to TRBJ1-2; D is unresolved. Germline CDR1 reads MGHRA; CDR2 reads YSYEKL. The CDR3 runs to 15 residues. V was clipped by 0 bases and J by 1 base, with 9 bases between them. The CDR3 region is CASSQDPGSNYGYTF. The CDR3 bases are TGCGCCAGCAGCCAAGATCCGGGGAGTAACTATGGCTACACCTTC.

The gene calls are TRBV10-3 and TRBJ2-7; a weak D match, TRBD1 (6 bases). Germline lookup yields CDR1 ENHRY and CDR2 SYGVKD. The CDR3 is 11 amino acids. The V end was cut by 11 bases, the J end by 0 bases, with 8 bases between. In DNA, the CDR3 is TGTGCCGCGGACAGCTCCTACGAGCAGTACTTC. Encoded protein: CAADSSYEQYF.

The V call is TRBV5-6, the J call TRBJ2-5, with 10 bases lining up with TRBD2. This CDR3 has 15 amino acids. V lost 2 bases to trimming and J lost 5 bases; unmatched junction nucleotides: 6. CDR1 is SGHDT, CDR2 YYEEEE, per germline. The chain's CDR3 is CASSLASGSGETQYF. The CDR3 bases are TGTGCCAGCAGCTTAGCTAGCGGGAGTGGTGAGACCCAGTACTTC.

The V and J genes are TRBV5-6 and TRBJ1-5, with D perhaps TRBD1 (5 bases). Germline CDR1 is SGHDT and CDR2 is YYEEEE. The CDR3 sequence is 14 residues long. The V gene lost 4 bases and the J gene lost 4 bases, with 12 bases spanning the gap. The CDR3 here is CASSTRGVNQPQHF. The CDR3 DNA reads TGTGCCAGCAGCACCCGGGGGGTAAATCAGCCCCAGCATTTT.

V and J are TRBV27 and TRBJ1-4; 8 nucleotides agree with TRBD1. There are 15 residues in the CDR3. CDR1 and CDR2 from the germline V gene are MNHEY and SMNVEV (reference sequence). The V gene end was trimmed by 2 bases and the J gene end by 8 bases; junction bases not matched to a gene: 7. The CDR3 DNA reads as TGTGCCAGCAGTTTACGGGCAGGGGGCAGGGAAAAACTGTTTTTT. Translated: CASSLRAGGREKLFF.

The V call is TRBV18, the J call TRBJ1-1; D is uncertain. V was shortened by 4 bases and J by 1 base, with 10 bases between the two germline ends. The CDR3 is 14 amino acids. Germline assignment: CDR1 KGHSH and CDR2 LQKENI. The CDR3 DNA reads as TGTGCCAGCTCACTAGGAGTCACGAACACTGAAGCTTTCTTT. This codes for CASSLGVTNTEAFF.

The rearrangement links TRBV10-1 to TRBJ2-4; 7 bases align to TRBD1. Trimming removed 6 bases from V and 0 bases from J; junction bases left unmatched: 5. CDR3 length: 15 residues. The germline gives CDR1 WNHNN, CDR2 SYGVQD (reference sequence). The CDR3 protein is CASSPGTVAKNIQYF. The CDR3 DNA reads TGCGCCAGCAGCCCCGGGACAGTAGCCAAAAACATTCAGTACTTC.

This chain links TRBV15 with TRBJ2-7; D is unclear. V lost 0 bases, J lost 8 bases, and 8 bases lay in between. The CDR3 length is 12 residues. CDR1 and CDR2 (germline): LNHNV, YYDKDF (reference sequence). The CDR3 protein is CATSRDGQKQYF. CDR3 nucleotides: TGTGCCACCAGCAGAGATGGCCAGAAGCAGTACTTC.

The gene calls are TRBV5-8 and TRBJ2-1, with D possibly TRBD2 on 5 matching bases. Trimming stripped 2 bases from V and 4 bases from J, with 13 bases between. The CDR3 spans 15 residues. Germline CDR1 reads SGHTS; CDR2 reads YDEGEE. CDR3 DNA: TGTGCCAGCAGCTTCGGGGTAGCAGCGTACAATGAGCAGTTCTTC. It translates to CASSFGVAAYNEQFF.

J is TRBJ2-3 and V is TRBV29-1; D not certain. Germline V gives CDR1 SQVTM, CDR2 ANQGSEA. The CDR3 runs 11 residues. V shed 4 bases and J shed 9 bases, with 11 bases lying between them. CDR3 DNA: TGCAGCGTTGGATTAAAGGAGACGCAGTATTTT. It translates to CSVGLKETQYF.

The J gene is TRBJ1-1, the V gene TRBV29-1; a weak D match, TRBD1 (5 bases). Germline assignment: CDR1 SQVTM and CDR2 ANQGSEA. The CDR3 spans 12 residues. V shed 3 bases and J shed 4 bases, with 9 bases lying between them. The CDR3 DNA is TGCAGCGTTGAGGAGGGGAGCACTGAAGCTTTCTTT. The encoded protein is CSVEEGSTEAFF.

The V call is TRBV5-1, the J call TRBJ2-5; D perhaps matches TRBD2 (5 bases). The assigned J gene may be wrong: the sequence end matches TRBJ2-7 better. The CDR3 is 13 residues long. Germline CDR1 reads SGHRS; CDR2 reads YFSETQ. Written as DNA, the CDR3 is TGCGCCAGCAGCTTGGCCGAGGGAAACGAGCAGTACTTC. It encodes CASSLAEGNEQYF.

This clone was recorded a few times. The CDR3 sequence: CASGRGGGQQPQHF. CDR3 coding DNA: TGTGCCAGCGGTCGTGGGGGGGGTCAGCAGCCCCAGCATTTT. The chain is built from TRBV6-1 and TRBJ1-5, with D possibly matching TRBD1 (5 bases). This CDR3 is 14 amino acids long. Germline V gene lookup returns CDR1 MNHNS and CDR2 SASEGT. V was clipped by 8 bases and J by 7 bases, with 18 bases between them.